This is a list of T cell receptor beta chains from one sample in a study of CD8+ T cells in alopecia areata. Assay used: immunoSEQ multiplex PCR; TCRdb lists only in-frame clones, some missing. The data hold more than 200,000 clones, with approximately 72% observed a single time. Source: CD4+ T cells sorted from blood, taken at week 44, from a patient treated with tofacitinib. These receptors were obtained from a human donor with alopecia areata. CDR3s include the opening cysteine and the closing phenylalanine or tryptophan. A D gene is named only where the DNA matches it firmly. Clone sizes are given selectively: once, few, many, or a class where the clone is expanded.

TRBD2	TRBV7-2	TRBJ2-5	15	few	TGTGCCAGCAGCTTAAGCGGGGGGCCTCAAGAGACCCAGTACTTC	CASSLSGGPQETQYF
.	TRBV7-2	TRBJ2-3	16	.	TGTGCCAGCAGCCCCCATTCCGGGACTACTAGGGGGGCGCAGTATTTT	CASSPHSGTTRGAQYF
.	TRBV29-1	TRBJ1-2	13	few	TGCAGCGTTTTTATGGGAGAGGGCGATGGCTACACCTTC	CSVFMGEGDGYTF
.	TRBV5-6	TRBJ1-1	13	once	TGTGCCAGCAGCCTCCAGATGAACACTGAAGCTTTCTTT	CASSLQMNTEAFF
.	TRBV29-1	TRBJ2-7	13	.	TGCAGCGTTGAATCGCAGGGGGGCTACGAGCAGTACTTC	CSVESQGGYEQYF
.	TRBV9	TRBJ1-1	13	.	TGTGCCAGCAGCATCAGGGAGGGCACTGAAGCTTTCTTT	CASSIREGTEAFF
.	TRBV5-6	TRBJ1-2	15	.	TGTGCCAGCAGGGGTCAAACGCGCGAAAGCTATGGCTACACCTTC	CASRGQTRESYGYTF
.	TRBV25-1	TRBJ2-5	14	.	TGTGCCAGCAGTGAATCCGGCAGGCCCGAGACCCAGTACTTC	CASSESGRPETQYF
.	TRBV4-1	TRBJ2-3	11	.	TGCGCCAGCGGGGGGTCCTATACGCAGTATTTT	CASGGSYTQYF
.	TRBV27	TRBJ2-1	13	.	TGTGCCAGCAGTTGGTTAACACAAAATGAGCAGTTCTTC	CASSWLTQNEQFF
.	TRBV29-1	TRBJ2-1	14	.	TGCAGCGCCGGGGTGGGGGCCCGGGGCAATGAGCAGTTCTTC	CSAGVGARGNEQFF
.	TRBV2	TRBJ2-7	12	.	TGTGCCAGCAGTGGGGGACTGTACGAGCAGTACTTC	CASSGGLYEQYF
TRBD1	TRBV11-2	TRBJ1-5	14	.	TGTGCCAGCAGCTTAGACAGGGGGGAGCAGCCCCAGCATTTT	CASSLDRGEQPQHF
.	TRBV15	TRBJ1-5	14	few	TGTGCCACCAGCAGAGATGGGGGCAATCAGCCCCAGCATTTT	CATSRDGGNQPQHF
.	TRBV27	TRBJ1-2	16	.	TGTGCCAGCAGTTTATCGAGGGCAGGCCCTAACTATGGCTACACCTTC	CASSLSRAGPNYGYTF
TRBD2	TRBV29-1	TRBJ2-3	18	.	TGCAGCGTTCCGGGACTAGCGGGGGGTAGGTCTAGGGCAGATACGCAGTATTTT	CSVPGLAGGRSRADTQYF
.	TRBV7-8	TRBJ2-6	18	few	TGTGCCAGCAGCTTAGTACCAGGGACAATCTCTGGGGCCAACGTCCTGACTTTC	CASSLVPGTISGANVLTF
.	TRBV19	TRBJ1-5	15	once	TGTGCCAGTACCTTGGGGGGGGCGAGTTATCAGCCCCAGCATTTT	CASTLGGASYQPQHF
.	TRBV14	TRBJ1-1	11	.	TGTGCCAGCAGCCAAAGAGGGATGGCTTTCTTT	CASSQRGMAFF
.	TRBV5-1	TRBJ2-1	12	.	TGCGCCAGCAGCTCAGGGAGCAATGAGCAGTTCTTC	CASSSGSNEQFF
.	TRBV29-1	TRBJ1-1	13	.	TGCAGCGTGAACGGGATACTGAACACTGAAGCTTTCTTT	CSVNGILNTEAFF
.	TRBV29-1	TRBJ1-2	12	few	TGCAGCGTTGAGAGTCTGGCCTATGGCTACACCTTC	CSVESLAYGYTF
.	TRBV11-2	TRBJ1-1	13	.	TGTGCCAGCAGCTACGGGAGTCCAAATGAAGCTTTCTTT	CASSYGSPNEAFF
TRBD1	TRBV28	TRBJ1-4	15	.	TGTGCCAGCAGTTTTTCGGGGACAGGGGACGAAAAACTGTTTTTT	CASSFSGTGDEKLFF
.	TRBV5-6	TRBJ1-1	16	once	TGTGCCAGCAGCTTGTTGCAGGGGACATTGAACACTGAAGCTTTCTTT	CASSLLQGTLNTEAFF
TRBD1	TRBV29-1	TRBJ2-1	13	many	TGCAGCGTTAACAGGGGGCCCAACAATGAGCAGTTCTTC	CSVNRGPNNEQFF
.	TRBV28	TRBJ2-3	14	.	TGTGCCAGCAGTTTATCTATCGGGGCTAATACGCAGTATTTT	CASSLSIGANTQYF
.	TRBV4-3	TRBJ2-6	16	few	TGCGCCAGCAGCCAAGATTTCTCGGTCGGGGCCAACGTCCTGACTTTC	CASSQDFSVGANVLTF
.	TRBV29-1	TRBJ2-1	10	once	TGCAGCGCCCTGGACAATGAGCAGTTCTTC	CSALDNEQFF
TRBD1	TRBV5-1	TRBJ1-2	16	once	TGCGCCAGCAGCTCCCAACAGGGACAGGGGGCTTATGGCTACACCTTC	CASSSQQGQGAYGYTF
.	TRBV27	TRBJ2-5	15	.	TGTGCCAGCAGTTTCGGGGCGTATGGAAAAGAGACCCAGTACTTC	CASSFGAYGKETQYF
.	TRBV30	TRBJ1-5	13	few	TGTGCCTGGAGTGTGGGTAGCAATCAGCCCCAGCATTTT	CAWSVGSNQPQHF
.	TRBV29-1	TRBJ1-1	11	.	TGCAGCGTTGTAGAGTTCACTGAAGCTTTCTTT	CSVVEFTEAFF
TRBD1	TRBV27	TRBJ1-5	14	.	TGTGCCAGCAGTCTACGACAGGGGGCGAACCCCCAGCATTTT	CASSLRQGANPQHF
TRBD2	TRBV18	TRBJ2-7	13	.	TGTGCCAGTTCGGGGGGTTTCGACTACGAGCAGTACTTC	CASSGGFDYEQYF
.	TRBV29-1	TRBJ1-1	13	.	TGCAGCGTTGAAGATTTGTTGGGCACTGAAGCTTTCTTT	CSVEDLLGTEAFF
TRBD2	TRBV19	TRBJ2-3	17	.	TGTGCCAGTAGCCCGGGACTAGCGGGGGTCGTCACAGATACGCAGTATTTT	CASSPGLAGVVTDTQYF
.	TRBV6-5	TRBJ2-5	12	.	TGTGCCAGCAGTTACTCGGGAGAGACCCAGTACTTC	CASSYSGETQYF
TRBD2	TRBV30	TRBJ2-1	14	.	TGTGCCTGGGTCTCTAGCGGGGGGAACAATGAGCAGTTCTTC	CAWVSSGGNNEQFF
TRBD1	TRBV25-1	TRBJ1-6	14	.	TGTGCCAGCAGTGGGGGGACAGGGGGTTCACCCCTCCACTTT	CASSGGTGGSPLHF
.	TRBV29-1	TRBJ2-7	13	.	TGCAGCGTTGAGGTCGGGGCAAACTACGAGCAGTACTTC	CSVEVGANYEQYF
TRBD1	TRBV19	TRBJ1-2	15	.	TGTGCCAGTAGTCCGAGCGGGACAGGCACCTATGGCTACACCTTC	CASSPSGTGTYGYTF
TRBD2	TRBV29-1	TRBJ2-3	15	.	TGCAGCGTCCGGACTAGCGGGGGCCGGGCAGATACGCAGTATTTT	CSVRTSGGRADTQYF
.	TRBV6-6	TRBJ1-5	15	.	TGTGCCAGCAGTTACTGGAGGGGCGGGGATCAGCCCCAGCATTTT	CASSYWRGGDQPQHF
.	TRBV29-1	TRBJ2-7	12	.	TGCAGCTTACGACAGGCCACCGGCGAGCAGTACTTC	CSLRQATGEQYF
.	TRBV28	TRBJ2-7	12	.	TGTGCCAGCAGATCGGGGACCTACGAGCAGTACTTC	CASRSGTYEQYF
.	TRBV29-1	TRBJ2-5	13	.	TGCAGCGTCGCTGACACACCGTCAGAGACCCAGTACTTC	CSVADTPSETQYF
.	TRBV7-8	TRBJ2-5	13	once	TGTGCCAGCAGCCCCGGCTTCGGGGAGACCCAGTACTTC	CASSPGFGETQYF
.	TRBV29-1	TRBJ1-1	13	few	TGCAGCGTTAGCGGGACGGACAACACTGAAGCTTTCTTT	CSVSGTDNTEAFF
.	TRBV11-2	TRBJ1-6	16	few	TGTGCCAGCAGCACCCGGGACATCTCAAACATATCACCCCTCCACTTT	CASSTRDISNISPLHF
TRBD1	TRBV4-3	TRBJ1-6	14	.	TGCGCCAGCAGCCGGACAGGGGTTAATTCACCCCTCCACTTT	CASSRTGVNSPLHF
.	TRBV7-6	TRBJ2-7	12	.	TGTGCCAGCAGCTTCGACAGCTACGAGCAGTACTTC	CASSFDSYEQYF
TRBD2	TRBV25-1	TRBJ2-3	15	.	TGTGCCACTGGTGGACTAGCGGGGGGTGGAGATACGCAGTATTTT	CATGGLAGGGDTQYF
.	TRBV30	TRBJ1-2	15	.	TGTGCCTGGAGTGTAACGGTTGGCCGGAAGGATGGCTACACCTTC	CAWSVTVGRKDGYTF
.	TRBV30	TRBJ2-7	14	.	TGTGCCTGGAGTGTAAGCACAACCGCCTACGAGCAGTACTTC	CAWSVSTTAYEQYF
TRBD1	TRBV29-1	TRBJ1-1	13	.	TGCAGCGTGACAGGGGTGCTGCACACTGAAGCTTTCTTT	CSVTGVLHTEAFF
.	TRBV4-3	TRBJ2-3	12	.	TGCGCCAGCAGCCAAGCCGGGGATACGCAGTATTTT	CASSQAGDTQYF
.	TRBV2	TRBJ2-6	15	.	TGTGCCAGCAGGATTAGTGTATCTGGGGCCAACGTCCTGACTTTC	CASRISVSGANVLTF
TRBD1	TRBV7-9	TRBJ1-6	14	.	TGTGCCAGCAGCCTCGGACAGGGACATTCACCCCTCCACTTT	CASSLGQGHSPLHF
TRBD2	TRBV7-3	TRBJ2-1	17	.	TGTGCCAGCAGCTCCGGACTAGCGGGGGGAGGTTCCAATGAGCAGTTCTTC	CASSSGLAGGGSNEQFF